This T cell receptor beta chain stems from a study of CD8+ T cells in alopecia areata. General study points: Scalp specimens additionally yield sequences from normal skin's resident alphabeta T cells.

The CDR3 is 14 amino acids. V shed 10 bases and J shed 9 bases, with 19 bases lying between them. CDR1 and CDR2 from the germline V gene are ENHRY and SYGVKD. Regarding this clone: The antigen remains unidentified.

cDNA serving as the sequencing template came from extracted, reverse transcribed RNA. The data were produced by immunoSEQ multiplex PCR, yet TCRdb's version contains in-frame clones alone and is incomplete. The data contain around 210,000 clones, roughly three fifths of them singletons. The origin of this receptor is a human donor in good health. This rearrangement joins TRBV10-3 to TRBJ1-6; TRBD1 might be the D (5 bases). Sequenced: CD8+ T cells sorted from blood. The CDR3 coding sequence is TGTGCCACTCGGGACGGGGTACGCATTTCACCCCTCCACTTT. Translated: CATRDGVRISPLHF.